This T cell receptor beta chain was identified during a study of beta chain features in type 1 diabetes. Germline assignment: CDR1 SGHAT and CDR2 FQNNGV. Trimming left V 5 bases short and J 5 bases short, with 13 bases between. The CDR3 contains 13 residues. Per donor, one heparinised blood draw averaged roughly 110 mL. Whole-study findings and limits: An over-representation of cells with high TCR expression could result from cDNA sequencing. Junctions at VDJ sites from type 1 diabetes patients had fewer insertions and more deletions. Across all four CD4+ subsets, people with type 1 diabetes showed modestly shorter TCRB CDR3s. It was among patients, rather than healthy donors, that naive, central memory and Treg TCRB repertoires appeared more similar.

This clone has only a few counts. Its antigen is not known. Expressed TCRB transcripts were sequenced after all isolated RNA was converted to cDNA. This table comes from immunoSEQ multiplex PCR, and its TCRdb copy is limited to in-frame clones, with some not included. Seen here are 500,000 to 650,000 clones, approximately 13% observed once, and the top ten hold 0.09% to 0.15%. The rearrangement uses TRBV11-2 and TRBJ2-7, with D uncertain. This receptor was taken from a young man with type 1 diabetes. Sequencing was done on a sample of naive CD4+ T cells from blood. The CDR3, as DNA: TGTGCCAGCAGCCAACATCCGAGCAACGAGCAGTACTTC. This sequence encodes CASSQHPSNEQYF.